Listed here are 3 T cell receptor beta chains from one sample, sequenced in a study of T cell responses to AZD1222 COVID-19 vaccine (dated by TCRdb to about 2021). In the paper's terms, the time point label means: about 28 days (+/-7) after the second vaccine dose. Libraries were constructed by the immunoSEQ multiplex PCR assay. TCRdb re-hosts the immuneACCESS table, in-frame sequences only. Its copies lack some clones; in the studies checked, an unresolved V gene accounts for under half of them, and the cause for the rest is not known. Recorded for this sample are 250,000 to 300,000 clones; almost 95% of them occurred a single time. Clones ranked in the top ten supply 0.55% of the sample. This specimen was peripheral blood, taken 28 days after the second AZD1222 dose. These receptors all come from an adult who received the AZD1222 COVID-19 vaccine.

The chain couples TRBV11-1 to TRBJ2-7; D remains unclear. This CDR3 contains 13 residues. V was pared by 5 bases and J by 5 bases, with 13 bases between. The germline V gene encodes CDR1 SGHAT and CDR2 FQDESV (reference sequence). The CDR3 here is CASSVQGSDEQYF. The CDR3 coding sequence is TGTGCCAGCAGCGTACAAGGTTCGGACGAGCAGTACTTC. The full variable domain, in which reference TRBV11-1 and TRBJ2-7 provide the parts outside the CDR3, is EAEVAQSPRYKITEKSQAVAFWCDPISGHATLYWYRQILGQGPELLVQFQDESVVDDSQLPKDRFSAERLKGVDSTLKIQPAELGDSAMYLCASSVQGSDEQYFGPGTRLTVT.

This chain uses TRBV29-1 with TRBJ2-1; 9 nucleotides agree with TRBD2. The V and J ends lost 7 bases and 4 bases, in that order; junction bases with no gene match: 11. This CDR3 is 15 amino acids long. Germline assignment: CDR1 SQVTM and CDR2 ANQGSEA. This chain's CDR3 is CSGGGAGTTYNEQFF. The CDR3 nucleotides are TGCAGCGGCGGGGGGGCCGGGACCACTTACAATGAGCAGTTCTTC.

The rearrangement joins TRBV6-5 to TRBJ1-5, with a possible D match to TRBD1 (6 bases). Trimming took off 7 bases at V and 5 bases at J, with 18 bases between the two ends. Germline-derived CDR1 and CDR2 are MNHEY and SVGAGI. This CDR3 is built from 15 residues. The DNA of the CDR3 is TGTGCCAGCAATAAGGGGGGGGGCGGCTATCAGCCCCAGCATTTT. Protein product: CASNKGGGGYQPQHF.